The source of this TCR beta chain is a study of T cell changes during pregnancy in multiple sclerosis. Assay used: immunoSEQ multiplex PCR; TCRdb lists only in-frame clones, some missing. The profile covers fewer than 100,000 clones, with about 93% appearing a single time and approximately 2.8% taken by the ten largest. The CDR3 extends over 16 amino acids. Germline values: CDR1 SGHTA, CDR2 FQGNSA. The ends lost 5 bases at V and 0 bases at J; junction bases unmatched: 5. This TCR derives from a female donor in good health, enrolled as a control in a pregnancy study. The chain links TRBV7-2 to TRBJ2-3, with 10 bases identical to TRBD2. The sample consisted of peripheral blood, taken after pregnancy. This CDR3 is CASSLGLAASTDTQYF. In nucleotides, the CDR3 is TGTGCCAGCAGCCTCGGACTAGCGGCTAGCACAGATACGCAGTATTTT.